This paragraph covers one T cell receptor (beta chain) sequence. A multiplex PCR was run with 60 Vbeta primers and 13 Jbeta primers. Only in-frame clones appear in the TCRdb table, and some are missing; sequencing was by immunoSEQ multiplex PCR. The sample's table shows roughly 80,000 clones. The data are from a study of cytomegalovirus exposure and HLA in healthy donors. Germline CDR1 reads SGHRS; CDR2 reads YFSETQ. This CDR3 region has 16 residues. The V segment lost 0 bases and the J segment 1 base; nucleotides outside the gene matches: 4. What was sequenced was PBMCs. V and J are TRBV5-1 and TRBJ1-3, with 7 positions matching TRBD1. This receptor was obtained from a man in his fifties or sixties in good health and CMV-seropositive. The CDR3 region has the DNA TGCGCCAGCAGCTTGGCAGGGGGAAGGTCTGGAAACACCATATATTTT. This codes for CASSLAGGRSGNTIYF.